Presented here are 24 T cell receptor beta chains from one specimen sequenced in a study of T cell changes during pregnancy in multiple sclerosis. Libraries were prepared by immunoSEQ multiplex PCR; TCRdb keeps only in-frame clonotypes and omits some of them. The sample has 30,000 to 40,000 clones; 88% are singletons. The starting material was CD8+ T cells from peripheral blood mononuclear cells, obtained in the third trimester of pregnancy. The receptors originated from a female donor with multiple sclerosis, enrolled in a pregnancy study.

J is TRBJ1-6 and V is TRBV6-5; 7 bases agree with TRBD1. CDR3 size: 16 residues. The V gene's germline CDR1 is MNHEY and CDR2 SVGAGI. J was trimmed by 3 bases and V by 4 bases; bases with no gene match: 6. The CDR3 loop reads CASSLDSGGYNSPLHF. CDR3 sequence (DNA): TGTGCCAGCAGTTTAGATTCAGGGGGCTATAATTCACCCCTCCACTTT.

This clone came up once. The V and J genes are TRBV6-1 and TRBJ1-2, with 8 positions matching TRBD1. The CDR3 contains 15 residues. J was trimmed by 4 bases and V by 2 bases; bases with no gene match: 6. Germline-derived CDR1 and CDR2 are MNHNS and SASEGT. CDR3: CASSEPPDRVYGYTF. CDR3 nucleotide sequence: TGTGCCAGCAGTGAACCCCCGGACAGGGTCTATGGCTACACCTTC.

This clone has just one count. The CDR3 DNA reads TGTGCCATCACTAGCGGGGGGTCATACAATGAGCAGTTCTTC. Protein sequence: CAITSGGSYNEQFF. The chain is built from TRBV10-3 and TRBJ2-1, with 11 bases fitting TRBD2. This CDR3 region has 14 residues. Germline V gene lookup returns CDR1 ENHRY and CDR2 SYGVKD. V trimming: 7 bases; J trimming: 4 bases; junction bases outside the gene matches: 3.

This clone has a single count. The J gene is TRBJ2-5, the V gene TRBV2; possible D gene TRBD1, 5 bases. Germline V gives CDR1 SNHLY, CDR2 FYNNEI. CDR3 length equals 14 residues. Trimming removed 4 bases at V and 0 bases at J, with 9 bases between. CDR3 amino acids: CASSVPGYQETQYF. CDR3 coding DNA: TGTGCCAGCAGTGTCCCAGGGTACCAAGAGACCCAGTACTTC.

The rearrangement uses TRBV2 and TRBJ2-2, with D perhaps TRBD2 (6 bases). The germline V gene has CDR1 SNHLY and CDR2 FYNNEI. Between the trimmed V and J ends, which lost 6 bases and 10 bases, there was a span of 18 bases. This CDR3 spans 14 amino acids. The DNA for the CDR3 is TGTGCCAGCAGGGGAGGACAAAGCAAGTCGGAGCTGTTTTTT. Its translation: CASRGGQSKSELFF.

The CDR3 region is CASRRTSGPQETQYF. For the CDR3, the DNA is TGTGCCAGCAGGAGGACTAGCGGGCCTCAAGAGACCCAGTACTTC. This rearrangement joins TRBV6-6 to TRBJ2-5, with 11 bases matching TRBD2. V was clipped by 6 bases and J by 2 bases; unmatched bases: 5. The CDR3 contains 15 residues. The germline CDR1 and CDR2 sequences are MNHNY and SVGAGI (reference sequence).

This rearrangement joins TRBV9 to TRBJ1-5; tentatively, D is TRBD1 (5 bases). The CDR3 sequence is 15 residues long. The V end lost 4 bases, the J end lost 0 bases, and 11 bases lay between the germline ends. CDR1 SGDLS and CDR2 YYNGEE come from the germline V gene. The CDR3 DNA is TGTGCCAGCAGCTCCGCAGGGTATAGCAATCAGCCCCAGCATTTT. Residues: CASSSAGYSNQPQHF.

The chain has TRBV19 and TRBJ2-2, with 8 bases identical to TRBD1. The CDR3 covers 15 residues. Germline V gene lookup returns CDR1 LNHDA and CDR2 SQIVND (reference sequence). V shed 6 bases, J shed 7 bases, and the junction held 10 bases outside the gene matches. This chain's CDR3 is CASSLSGGWGGELFF. The CDR3 nucleotides read TGTGCCAGTAGCCTATCAGGGGGCTGGGGCGGGGAGCTGTTTTTT.

V gene TRBV5-5 combines with J gene TRBJ2-7; D is possibly TRBD2 (5 bases). The length of the CDR3 is 17 residues. The V end was cut by 0 bases, the J end by 0 bases, with 16 bases between. Germline CDR1 is SGHKS and CDR2 is YYEKEE (reference sequence). This CDR3 reads CASSLGSRVGFSYEQYF. CDR3 coding DNA: TGTGCCAGCAGCTTGGGCTCGAGGGTGGGTTTCTCCTACGAGCAGTACTTC.

For the CDR3, the DNA is TGTGCCAGCAGTGACTCGGGGGGAAACCCGGAGGGCTACACCTTC. Translating it yields CASSDSGGNPEGYTF. The chain uses TRBV6-4 and TRBJ1-2; a possible D gene is TRBD1 (5 bases). Trimming stripped 0 bases from V and 8 bases from J, with 16 bases between. From germline, CDR1 is MRHNA and CDR2 SNTAGT. CDR3 length: 15 residues.

This chain links TRBV7-6 with TRBJ2-3, with TRBD2 matching 16 bases. Trimming took 4 bases from V and 5 from J; bases not matched to a gene: 12. The germline V gene encodes CDR1 SGHVS and CDR2 FNYEAQ. The CDR3 has 19 residues. CDR3 DNA: TGTGCCAGCAGCTACGGGACTAGCGGGGGGGCCAGGTGGATAGATACGCAGTATTTT. Its protein is CASSYGTSGGARWIDTQYF.

The chain couples TRBV29-1 to TRBJ2-1; maybe TRBD1 (6 bases). The length of the CDR3 is 17 residues. The germline V gene has CDR1 SQVTM and CDR2 ANQGSEA. V gave up 0 bases and J gave up 5 bases, with 20 bases separating them. In DNA form, the CDR3 reads TGCAGCGTTGAAGATCCCCTCACAGGGAGAACGGACAATGAGCAGTTCTTC. Its translation: CSVEDPLTGRTDNEQFF.

The chain joins TRBV30 to TRBJ1-3, with TRBD1 as a possible D gene (6 bases). Trimming left V 8 bases short and J 4 bases short, with 15 bases between. Per germline, CDR1 GTSNPN and CDR2 SVGIG (reference sequence). CDR3 length: 13 amino acids. This CDR3 reads CAGAGGRGNTIYF. The CDR3 DNA reads TGTGCCGGTGCGGGGGGCCGAGGAAACACCATATATTTT.

Only a few counts were recorded for this clone. The rearrangement joins TRBV12-5 to TRBJ1-1, with 10 bases fitting TRBD1. This CDR3 has 12 residues. CDR1 and CDR2 from the germline V gene are LGHNT and FRNRAP. The J segment lost 11 bases and the V segment lost 4 bases, leaving 4 bases of the junction unmatched. Here the CDR3 DNA reads TGTGCTAGTGGTTGGGGGACAGGGGACGCTTTCTTT. Its protein product is CASGWGTGDAFF. Together with reference TRBV12-5 and TRBJ1-1, the CDR3 gives the full variable domain: DARVTQTPRHKVTEMGQEVTMRCQPILGHNTVFWYRQTMMQGLELLAYFRNRAPLDDSGMPKDRFSAEMPDATLATLKIQPSEPRDSAVYFCASGWGTGDAFFGQGTRLTVV.

This sequence joins TRBV28 and TRBJ2-3, with D unclear. The CDR3 has 16 amino acids. Germline values: CDR1 MDHEN, CDR2 SYDVKM. With 4 bases removed from V and 0 bases from J, the gap between germline ends came to 14 bases. In DNA form, the CDR3 reads TGTGCCAGCAGTTCTTCCTCGACATTTAGCACAGATACGCAGTATTTT. It specifies CASSSSSTFSTDTQYF.

The V and J genes are TRBV15 and TRBJ2-3; the match to TRBD2 covers 8 bases. Germline CDR1 LNHNV, CDR2 YYDKDF (reference sequence). This CDR3 is 16 amino acids long. V lost 3 bases and J lost 0; bases outside the gene matches: 5. DNA for the CDR3: TGTGCCACCAGCAGGGACTTAGCGGGGAGCACAGATACGCAGTATTTT. Amino acids: CATSRDLAGSTDTQYF.

In regard to this clone: Mismatch with germline at one junction end may stem from a read error. The CDR3 coding sequence is TGTGCCAGCAGCTTCGGGATCTCCTCCGAGCAGTACTTC. Residues: CASSFGISSEQYF. V is TRBV9 and J is TRBJ2-7; weak D call: TRBD2 (5 bases). Germline CDR1 and CDR2: SGDLS and YYNGEE. The CDR3 is 13 amino acids. Using reference TRBV9 and TRBJ2-7 for the parts outside the CDR3, the full variable domain is DSGVTQTPKHLITATGQRVTLRCSPRSGDLSVYWYQQSLDQGLQFLIQYYNGEERAKGNILERFSAQQFPDLHSELNLSSLELGDSALYFCASSFGISSEQYFGPGTRLTVT.

CDR3 protein: CASSKGTSGGTSYEQYF. The CDR3 bases are TGTGCCAGCAGCAAAGGGACTAGCGGGGGGACCTCCTACGAGCAGTACTTC. J is TRBJ2-7 and V is TRBV21-1; the D segment call TRBD2 is taken from the table without a DNA check. TRBV21-1 is a pseudogene. The CDR3 is 17 amino acids.

The chain links TRBV9 to TRBJ2-1; TRBD2 matches at 10 bases. V lost 6 bases to trimming and J lost 5 bases; unmatched junction nucleotides: 11. Germline V gives CDR1 SGDLS, CDR2 YYNGEE. This CDR3 has 16 amino acids. CDR3 DNA: TGTGCCAGCACGCCCCTATGGCTAGCGGGGGACAATGAGCAGTTCTTC. This gives the protein CASTPLWLAGDNEQFF.

The V and J genes are TRBV7-8 and TRBJ2-2, with unresolved D. This CDR3 is 14 amino acids long. Trimming removed 0 bases from V and 4 bases from J, with 6 bases in between. The germline CDR1 and CDR2 sequences are SGHVS and FQNEAQ. DNA for the CDR3: TGTGCCAGCAGCTTAGCACATCGCACCGGGGAGCTGTTTTTT. Amino acids: CASSLAHRTGELFF.

The chain recombines TRBV9 with TRBJ2-1; 12 bases line up with TRBD2. CDR1 is SGDLS and CDR2 is YYNGEE in the germline V gene. The length of the CDR3 is 16 residues. V shed 3 bases, J shed 8 bases, and the junction held 9 bases outside the gene matches. In DNA, the CDR3 is TGTGCCAGCAGCGGGAAACTAGCGGGGGGTTTCTATGAGCAGTTCTTC. Encoded protein: CASSGKLAGGFYEQFF.

CDR3 nucleotides: TGTGCCAGCAGCCTCTCCGGACAGGGCTCCTACAATGAGCAGTTCTTC. Residues: CASSLSGQGSYNEQFF. This rearrangement joins TRBV28 to TRBJ2-1; 8 positions match TRBD1. V lost 6 bases to trimming and J lost 0 bases; unmatched junction nucleotides: 7. This CDR3 contains 16 residues. Germline V gives CDR1 MDHEN, CDR2 SYDVKM.

The chain uses TRBV11-1 and TRBJ2-7; D is ambiguous. The CDR3 loop spans 13 amino acids. The germline gives CDR1 SGHAT, CDR2 FQDESV (reference sequence). Trimming took off 0 bases at V and 3 bases at J, with 6 bases between the two ends. CDR3 DNA sequence: TGTGCCAGCAGCTTAGCCTTCCTCTACGAGCAGTACTTC. Translated: CASSLAFLYEQYF. Variable domain in full (rest from reference TRBV11-1 and TRBJ2-7): EAEVAQSPRYKITEKSQAVAFWCDPISGHATLYWYRQILGQGPELLVQFQDESVVDDSQLPKDRFSAERLKGVDSTLKIQPAELGDSAMYLCASSLAFLYEQYFGPGTRLTVT.

V and J are TRBV27 and TRBJ1-2, with D possibly being TRBD1 (6 bases). Between the trimmed V and J ends, which lost 8 bases and 10 bases, there was a span of 29 bases. Germline lookup yields CDR1 MNHEY and CDR2 SMNVEV (reference sequence). This CDR3 contains 16 residues. The CDR3 DNA reads as TGTGCCAGCGCTGGCCGGGGGGGCCCCTCGGAGGATGCCTACACCTTC. Its translation is CASAGRGGPSEDAYTF.